A single sample is the source of the 14 T cell receptor beta chains below, sequenced in a study of cytomegalovirus exposure and HLA in healthy donors. The PCR had 60 Vbeta and 13 Jbeta primers. Data came from immunoSEQ multiplex PCR; TCRdb stores just in-frame clones and leaves some out. The sample consists of about 70,000 clones, around 73% of them appearing once. Sequencing used PBMCs. The receptors come from a girl aged 10 to 17 in good health and CMV-seropositive.

This chain links TRBV29-1 with TRBJ2-7, with TRBD1 identical over 7 bases. This CDR3 is built from 12 residues. The germline CDR1 and CDR2 sequences are SQVTM and ANQGSEA. The ends lost 7 bases at V and 6 bases at J; junction bases unmatched: 9. The CDR3 nucleotides read TGCAGCGCCCTGACAGGGAGCTCCGAGCAGTACTTC. Its protein is CSALTGSSEQYF.

This chain links TRBV13 with TRBJ2-2; no clear D gene. This CDR3 has 16 amino acids. The V end was cut by 4 bases, the J end by 2 bases, with 14 bases between. CDR1 PRHDT and CDR2 FYEKMQ come from the germline V gene (reference sequence). The CDR3 DNA is TGTGCCAGCAGCTCCCCCGGCGGTCTTAACACCGGGGAGCTGTTTTTT. Its translation is CASSSPGGLNTGELFF. The full variable domain, in which reference TRBV13 and TRBJ2-2 provide the parts outside the CDR3, is AAGVIQSPRHLIKEKRETATLKCYPIPRHDTVYWYQQGPGQDPQFLISFYEKMQSDKGSIPDRFSAQQFSDYHSELNMSSLELGDSALYFCASSSPGGLNTGELFFGEGSRLTVL.

The chain combines TRBV5-4 with TRBJ1-1, with a possible D match to TRBD1 (5 bases). The CDR3 has 14 residues. V was cut by 4 bases and J by 3 bases, with 13 bases left in between. The germline gives CDR1 SGHNT, CDR2 YYREEE (reference sequence). CDR3 bases: TGTGCCAGCAGCGATCAGGGTGGGGACACTGAAGCTTTCTTT. Its protein product is CASSDQGGDTEAFF.

This clone appeared a few times. The J gene is TRBJ1-1, the V gene TRBV4-2; TRBD1 is a possible D gene (5 bases). Trimming took off 1 base at V and 6 bases at J, with 9 bases between the two ends. Germline CDR1 and CDR2: LGHNA and YNFKEQ. The CDR3 contains 13 residues. The CDR3, as DNA: TGTGCCAGCAGCCAAGGAAGGGGTGCTGAAGCTTTCTTT. Translation: CASSQGRGAEAFF.

The rearrangement uses TRBV30 and TRBJ1-1; no reliable D call. This CDR3 spans 10 amino acids. Trimming cost V 0 bases and J 8 bases, with 4 bases left between them. The germline CDR1 and CDR2 sequences are GTSNPN and SVGIG (reference sequence). The CDR3: CAWSVREAFF. The CDR3 DNA follows: TGTGCCTGGAGTGTACGGGAAGCTTTCTTT.

This chain uses TRBV6-5 with TRBJ2-3; TRBD1 might be the D (6 bases). The CDR3 length is 11 residues. Trimming took off 7 bases at V and 6 bases at J, with 8 bases between the two ends. Germline V lookup: CDR1 MNHEY, CDR2 SVGAGI. CDR3 in amino acids: CASNQGDTQYF. The CDR3 bases are TGTGCCAGCAACCAGGGGGATACGCAGTATTTT.

This clone was seen just once. CDR3 in DNA: TGTGCGAGCACAGGGATCACAGATACGCAGTATTTT. Residues: CASTGITDTQYF. The chain combines TRBV15 with TRBJ2-3; the D gene is possibly TRBD1 (6 bases). There are 12 residues in the CDR3. The germline V gene has CDR1 LNHNV and CDR2 YYDKDF (reference sequence).

This clone was observed a few times. The gene calls are TRBV4-2 and TRBJ2-5; D possibly corresponds to TRBD2 (7 bases). Germline CDR1 reads LGHNA; CDR2 reads YNFKEQ. This CDR3 region has 15 residues. The V and J ends lost 0 bases and 5 bases respectively, with 13 bases between them. Here the CDR3 reads CASSQEGGASETQYF. The CDR3 DNA is TGTGCCAGCAGCCAAGAAGGGGGGGCCTCGGAGACCCAGTACTTC.

The chain links TRBV7-9 to TRBJ2-7; 7 bases map to TRBD1. Looked up from germline, CDR1 is SEHNR and CDR2 is FQNEAQ (reference sequence). V shed 6 bases, J shed 2 bases, and the junction held 4 bases outside the gene matches. This CDR3 spans 13 amino acids. The CDR3 spells CASSGQDAYEQYF. CDR3 in DNA: TGTGCCAGCAGTGGACAGGATGCCTACGAGCAGTACTTC.

The CDR3, as DNA: TGTGCCAGCAGCGTAGTGAGGGATGGGGCCAACGTCCTGACTTTC. Protein: CASSVVRDGANVLTF. This sequence joins TRBV9 and TRBJ2-6, with TRBD2 as a possible D gene (5 bases). Germline assignment: CDR1 SGDLS and CDR2 YYNGEE. CDR3 length equals 15 residues. The germline V and J ends were trimmed by 0 bases and 3 bases, with 7 bases remaining between them.

The chain recombines TRBV19 with TRBJ1-2; D remains unclear. The CDR3 totals 13 residues. Trimming stripped 2 bases from V and 6 bases from J, with 10 bases between. Germline V gives CDR1 LNHDA, CDR2 SQIVND (reference sequence). The CDR3 DNA sequence: TGTGCCAGTAGTATAAGGAGTCCGCATGGCTACACCTTC. This gives the protein CASSIRSPHGYTF.

The V and J genes are TRBV30 and TRBJ1-1; TRBD1 matches at 7 bases. This CDR3 comprises 13 residues. V was clipped by 2 bases and J by 3 bases; unmatched bases: 3. CDR1 GTSNPN and CDR2 SVGIG come from the germline V gene (reference sequence). CDR3 loop: CAWSLRGYTEAFF. CDR3 nucleotide sequence: TGTGCCTGGAGTCTCAGGGGGTACACTGAAGCTTTCTTT.

The CDR3 protein is CASSLHRDTYYEQYF. Here the CDR3 DNA reads TGTGCCAGCAGTTTACACCGGGACACGTACTACGAGCAGTACTTC. This chain links TRBV28 with TRBJ2-7, with D tentatively TRBD1 (6 bases). Germline V CDR1 and CDR2: MDHEN, SYDVKM. Trimming removed 2 bases from V and 3 bases from J, with 14 bases in between. This CDR3 is 15 amino acids long. Filled out from reference TRBV28 and TRBJ2-7, the complete variable domain reads DVKVTQSSRYLVKRTGEKVFLECVQDMDHENMFWYRQDPGLGLRLIYFSYDVKMKEKGDIPEGYSVSREKKERFSLILESASTNQTSMYLCASSLHRDTYYEQYFGPGTRLTVT.

With regard to this clone: The junction and the germline gene differ at one end; a read error may be behind it. The chain combines TRBV7-7 with TRBJ2-1; 7 bases align to TRBD2. Per the germline V gene, CDR1 is SSHAT and CDR2 is FNYEAQ (reference sequence). The CDR3 covers 16 residues. The CDR3 protein is CASSRGVGLGVAEQFF. In DNA form, the CDR3 reads TGTGCTAGCAGCCGAGGAGTTGGACTAGGGGTGGCTGAGCAGTTCTTC.